Shown below are 19 T cell receptor beta chains from a single sample sequenced in a study of brain T cells in children with intractable seizures. Time point of the sample: blood from clinic visit 5 months post-surgery; TSC patient then seizure free. TCRdb's table, derived via immunoSEQ multiplex PCR, lists solely in-frame clones and lacks some. This table holds about 350,000 clones, 85% to 95% found once. The input for sequencing was peripheral blood, taken approximately 5 months after surgery. The receptors were sampled from a boy under three years old with tuberous sclerosis and intractable seizures.

This chain connects TRBV28 to TRBJ2-1; TRBD2 matches 9 bases. The V segment lost 3 bases and the J segment 7 bases; nucleotides outside the gene matches: 7. The CDR3 runs to 15 residues. The V gene's germline CDR1 is MDHEN and CDR2 SYDVKM. CDR3 coding DNA: TGTGCCAGCAGTTTTTTGCGGGAGGGGGAAAATGAGCAGTTCTTC. Protein product: CASSFLREGENEQFF. The whole variable domain, filled in from reference TRBV28 and TRBJ2-1, reads DVKVTQSSRYLVKRTGEKVFLECVQDMDHENMFWYRQDPGLGLRLIYFSYDVKMKEKGDIPEGYSVSREKKERFSLILESASTNQTSMYLCASSFLREGENEQFFGPGTRLTVL.

The V gene is TRBV7-8, the J gene TRBJ2-7, with D perhaps TRBD1 (5 bases). Germline-derived CDR1 and CDR2 are SGHVS and FQNEAQ. Trimming removed 6 bases from V and 2 bases from J, with 14 bases in between. CDR3 length: 14 residues. The DNA for the CDR3 is TGTGCCAGCAGTAGTAGGACACTGGCCTACGAGCAGTACTTC. Its translation is CASSSRTLAYEQYF.

The chain recombines TRBV5-6 with TRBJ2-1; D is ambiguous. CDR3 size: 15 residues. V lost 4 bases to trimming and J lost 8 bases, with 19 bases between them. CDR1 is SGHDT and CDR2 is YYEEEE in the germline V gene. As DNA, the CDR3 is TGTGCCAGCAGCCAACTCGGAAGGCATGGCGATGAGCAGTTCTTC. Its translation: CASSQLGRHGDEQFF.

In this sample, this clone turned up a few times. The gene calls are TRBV19 and TRBJ1-2; D remains ambiguous. The CDR3 has 13 amino acids. V lost 3 bases and J lost 4, with 9 bases in between. Germline assignment: CDR1 LNHDA and CDR2 SQIVND (reference sequence). CDR3 sequence: CASSIGLFYGYTF. In DNA form, the CDR3 reads TGTGCCAGTAGTATTGGTCTGTTCTATGGCTACACCTTC.

J is TRBJ2-1 and V is TRBV5-1; D uncertain. Germline V lookup: CDR1 SGHRS, CDR2 YFSETQ. Trimming shortened V by 0 bases and J by 7 bases, and 8 bases separated the two germline ends. The CDR3 extends over 13 amino acids. The CDR3 region has the DNA TGCGCCAGCAGCTTGGCAAGTGGGAATGAGCAGTTCTTC. Protein sequence: CASSLASGNEQFF.

The chain employs TRBV9 and TRBJ2-3; perhaps TRBD2 as D (6 bases). Germline V gene sequence: CDR1 SGDLS, CDR2 YYNGEE. V was cut by 6 bases and J by 2 bases, with 10 bases left in between. This CDR3 has 13 residues. The CDR3 loop is CASTLADTDTQYF. CDR3 nucleotides: TGTGCCAGCACTTTAGCGGACACAGATACGCAGTATTTT.

The rearrangement uses TRBV18 and TRBJ1-4; weak D call: TRBD1 (5 bases). Germline values: CDR1 KGHSH, CDR2 LQKENI. The V gene lost 1 base and the J gene lost 7 bases, with 13 bases spanning the gap. CDR3 size: 15 residues. CDR3 sequence: CASSPQGPVIEKLFF. CDR3 sequence (DNA): TGTGCCAGCTCACCACAGGGGCCTGTGATTGAAAAACTGTTTTTT.

This clone was counted between two and nine times. The rearrangement links TRBV25-1 to TRBJ1-1, with D tentatively TRBD1 (6 bases). From germline, CDR1 is MGHDK and CDR2 SYGVNS. This CDR3 spans 13 amino acids. V lost 4 bases to trimming and J lost 11 bases, with 17 bases between them. CDR3: CASSVGQPGLAFF. The CDR3 DNA reads as TGTGCCAGCAGTGTAGGACAGCCGGGCTTGGCTTTCTTT.

The chain has TRBV19 and TRBJ1-2, with 9 nucleotides matching TRBD1. With 3 bases clipped from V and 3 bases from J, the junction kept 5 bases outside the gene matches. CDR1 is LNHDA, CDR2 SQIVND, per germline (reference sequence). The CDR3 covers 15 residues. CDR3: CASSMYRTGDYGYTF. CDR3 DNA sequence: TGTGCCAGTAGTATGTACCGGACAGGGGACTATGGCTACACCTTC.

This chain joins TRBV27 and TRBJ1-2; possible D gene TRBD1, 6 bases. Germline CDR1 is MNHEY and CDR2 is SMNVEV (reference sequence). The CDR3 extends over 17 amino acids. V was trimmed by 3 bases and J by 1 base, leaving 18 bases between them. The CDR3 DNA reads TGTGCCAGCAGTTTTACCGCCGACAGGAGTATTAACTATGGCTACACCTTC. This encodes CASSFTADRSINYGYTF.

The chain uses TRBV27 and TRBJ2-2, with unresolved D. Germline CDR1 is MNHEY and CDR2 is SMNVEV (reference sequence). CDR3 length equals 13 residues. Between the trimmed V and J ends, which lost 6 bases and 5 bases, there was a span of 10 bases. The CDR3 here is CASRSAQTGELFF. Written as DNA, the CDR3 is TGTGCCAGCAGGTCAGCACAAACCGGGGAGCTGTTTTTT.

The genes are TRBV27 and TRBJ2-3, with TRBD2 matching over 7 bases. The CDR3 loop spans 15 amino acids. Trimming at V came to 3 bases and at J to 2 bases, leaving 5 bases not matched to a gene. CDR1 is MNHEY and CDR2 is SMNVEV in the germline V gene (reference sequence). The CDR3 spells CASSFGTIVTDTQYF. The CDR3 DNA reads TGTGCCAGCAGTTTCGGGACTATTGTCACAGATACGCAGTATTTT.

The gene calls are TRBV5-4 and TRBJ1-6; no clear D gene. The V end was cut by 0 bases, the J end by 2 bases, with 6 bases between. Germline values: CDR1 SGHNT, CDR2 YYREEE (reference sequence). The CDR3 spans 15 residues. CDR3 DNA: TGTGCCAGCAGCTTGGCCGGAACCTATAATTCACCCCTCCACTTT. Translating gives CASSLAGTYNSPLHF.

The chain couples TRBV4-1 to TRBJ1-1, with D perhaps matching TRBD1 (6 bases). Germline CDR1 MGHRA, CDR2 YSYEKL. Trimming stripped 0 bases from V and 0 bases from J, with 11 bases between. The CDR3 is 16 amino acids. As DNA, the CDR3 is TGCGCCAGCAGCCAAGATATGGGACACGTGAACACTGAAGCTTTCTTT. The encoded protein is CASSQDMGHVNTEAFF.

This sequence joins TRBV5-1 and TRBJ2-3; possible D gene TRBD2, 5 bases. The CDR3 runs to 15 residues. The V end lost 0 bases, the J end lost 2 bases, and 10 bases lay between the germline ends. Per the germline V gene, CDR1 is SGHRS and CDR2 is YFSETQ. This CDR3 reads CASSLESRDTDTQYF. CDR3 nucleotide sequence: TGCGCCAGCAGCTTGGAGAGTCGGGACACAGATACGCAGTATTTT.

This clone was observed a single time. The J gene is TRBJ2-1, the V gene TRBV21-1; TRBD1, the table's D call, lacks a check against the DNA. TRBV21-1 is described as a pseudogene. The CDR3 totals 18 residues. CDR3 sequence reads: CASSTMRDRETQYNEQFF. The CDR3 nucleotides are TGTGCCAGCAGCACAATGCGGGACAGGGAAACTCAATACAATGAGCAGTTCTTC.

The V and J genes are TRBV28 and TRBJ2-4, with D uncertain. This CDR3 region has 13 residues. Per germline, CDR1 MDHEN and CDR2 SYDVKM. The V and J ends lost 7 bases and 0 bases respectively, with 7 bases between them. The CDR3 DNA is TGTGCCAGCAACCCATTAGCCAAAAACATTCAGTACTTC. Its protein is CASNPLAKNIQYF. The full variable domain, its missing parts supplied by reference TRBV28 and TRBJ2-4, is DVKVTQSSRYLVKRTGEKVFLECVQDMDHENMFWYRQDPGLGLRLIYFSYDVKMKEKGDIPEGYSVSREKKERFSLILESASTNQTSMYLCASNPLAKNIQYFGAGTRLSVL.

V and J are TRBV5-8 and TRBJ2-3; 10 bases align to TRBD2. The V and J ends lost 0 bases and 4 bases, in that order; junction bases with no gene match: 5. Germline V gives CDR1 SGHTS, CDR2 YDEGEE. The length of the CDR3 is 16 residues. The chain's CDR3 is CASSLVQLAGADTQYF. In nucleotides, the CDR3 is TGTGCCAGCAGCTTGGTCCAGCTAGCGGGAGCAGATACGCAGTATTTT.

V gene TRBV11-2 combines with J gene TRBJ1-1; a possible D gene is TRBD1 (5 bases). The CDR3 length is 15 residues. Trimming stripped 5 bases from V and 1 base from J, with 14 bases between. Looked up from germline, CDR1 is SGHAT and CDR2 is FQNNGV. The CDR3 is CASSRPGLGNTEAFF. CDR3 sequence (DNA): TGTGCCAGCAGCCGACCGGGACTGGGGAACACTGAAGCTTTCTTT.